This T cell receptor beta chain was identified in a study of T cell repertoires in cytomegalovirus infection. Via MiXCR, TCRdb re-called the reads, giving one row per CDR3 protein. The data show just under 550,000 distinct CDR3 sequences, roughly 29% seen once. Per germline, CDR1 DFQATT and CDR2 SNEGSKA (reference sequence). V was clipped by 4 bases and J by 6 bases, with 9 bases between them. The CDR3 sequence is 12 residues long. The sample was PBMCs. The TCR was taken from a human donor in good health (CMV status not recorded). Some clones in this sample may be carry-over from other donors' samples. The V gene is TRBV20-1, the J gene TRBJ2-2; either TRBD1 or TRBD2 may fit D (5 bases each). CDR3 region: CSAKGSPGELFF. The CDR3 DNA sequence: TGCAGTGCTAAGGGGAGTCCCGGGGAGCTGTTTTTT.